This T cell receptor beta chain appears in the sequencing data of a study of a mutant IDH1 vaccine in newly diagnosed glioma. Study as a whole: Vaccination was launched 4-6 weeks after radiotherapy alone, or with temozolomide cycles.

Described time point: week 35, safety follow-up. Every vaccine dose comprised 300 ug of mutant IDH1 20-mer peptide plus topical imiquimod. The CDR3 extends over 15 amino acids. Germline loops: CDR1 SGHRS, CDR2 YFSETQ. Trimming took 1 base from V and 5 from J; bases not matched to a gene: 8. General study results and limits: The authors found pseudoprogression apparently unrelated to changes in top peripheral T cell clonotypes. The vaccine induced immune responses, and these occurred in roughly 93% of patients.

TCRdb's copy holds only in-frame clones and misses some; the assay was immunoSEQ multiplex PCR. The sample gives approximately 43,000 clones, more than 80% of which show up once; roughly 1.5% is in the top ten. Remarks on this clone: Its antigen is unknown.

The sequencing here drew on PBMCs, taken from a glioma patient whose treatment included an IDH1 peptide vaccine. The TCR originated in a man aged 35 to 55 with glioma. The chain uses TRBV5-1 and TRBJ2-5, with 7 bases fitting TRBD1. CDR3 loop: CASSLSPGGMETQYF. The CDR3 DNA reads as TGCGCCAGCAGCTTGTCTCCAGGGGGTATGGAGACCCAGTACTTC.